This TCR beta chain appears in the sequencing data of a study of regulatory T cells in long-lasting Graves disease. With regard to this clonotype: A far larger clone differs by one base, so this is likely a read error. Because it lacks the conserved phenylalanine or tryptophan at the end, this CDR3 is likely a read error.

The ends were cut back, 0 bases at V and 0 bases at J, with 3 bases in the middle. This CDR3 is 13 amino acids long. Germline V gene lookup returns CDR1 MNHEY and CDR2 SVGEGT. Assembly of TCR beta libraries relied on iRepertoire HTBI primers together with Arm-PCR of CDR3 regions. TCRdb used MiXCR to reprocess the multiplex PCR reads, holding one entry per CDR3 protein. The table shows 500,000 or so distinct CDR3 sequences, with about 17% occurring only once. Time point reported: newly diagnosed GD, antithyroid drugs for less than 3 months. The authors made the TCR library using RNA they extracted from PBMCs. The data were also submitted as part of a second study, on T cells in Graves' hyperthyroidism and ophthalmopathy. From that second work: In the first-round RT-PCR of the TCR CDR3, the HTBI primer set was used.

J is TRBJ2-7 and V is TRBV6-2 or TRBV6-3; no reliable D call. The clonotype was recovered from a middle-aged man with Graves disease. Source: peripheral blood mononuclear cells (PBMCs), taken at new diagnosis, from a patient treated with antithyroid drugs. In DNA, the CDR3 is TGTGCCAGCAGTTACTCTCCCTCCTACGAGCAGTACCTC. Translated, it gives CASSYSPSYEQYL.